This entry lists 31 T cell receptor beta chains sequenced from one sample in a study of shared clonotypes between healthy human individuals. Method: immunoSEQ multiplex PCR; TCRdb's copy keeps in-frame clones and lacks some. The sample holds 2 million to 3 million clones, 90% to 95% seen once. The sample taken for sequencing was naive CD4+ T cells from PBMCs. Subset in this sample: CD45RA+ positively selected. Receptors originate from a man aged 18 to 35 in good health. Some clones in this sample may be carry-over from other donors' samples.

DNA for the CDR3: TGCGCCAGCAGCCCGCCCATACCGGGACTAGCGGGAGGCGAGCAGTACTTC. Protein sequence: CASSPPIPGLAGGEQYF. The rearrangement uses TRBV5-1 and TRBJ2-7; 15 nucleotides match TRBD2. The CDR3 consists of 17 residues. Trimming cost V 4 bases and J 6 bases; bases outside gene matches: 11. Germline V gives CDR1 SGHRS, CDR2 YFSETQ.

The V and J genes are TRBV28 and TRBJ1-5; a weak D match, TRBD1 (5 bases). V was clipped by 1 base and J by 9 bases, with 16 bases between them. The CDR3 sequence is 15 residues long. Germline-derived CDR1 and CDR2 are MDHEN and SYDVKM. The CDR3 DNA is TGTGCCAGCAGTTTATCCCTTCAGGGATCCCGGCCCCAGCATTTT. Amino acid sequence: CASSLSLQGSRPQHF.

The chain has TRBV11-2 and TRBJ2-7, with TRBD2 matching 7 bases. This CDR3 is 14 amino acids long. The germline V gene encodes CDR1 SGHAT and CDR2 FQNNGV. The ends lost 5 bases at V and 3 bases at J; junction bases unmatched: 7. CDR3 region: CASSRPAGFYEQYF. The CDR3 DNA reads TGTGCCAGCAGCCGCCCAGCGGGATTCTACGAGCAGTACTTC.

This chain connects TRBV29-1 to TRBJ2-3; D perhaps matches TRBD2 (6 bases). The CDR3 is 15 amino acids. The germline gives CDR1 SQVTM, CDR2 ANQGSEA. V lost 4 bases to trimming and J lost 1 base, with 15 bases between them. The CDR3 DNA reads as TGCAGCGTTGTACACGTGGGGGGAGGCACAGATACGCAGTATTTT. This sequence encodes CSVVHVGGGTDTQYF.

V gene TRBV6-5 combines with J gene TRBJ2-1; 13 bases line up with TRBD2. Germline loops: CDR1 MNHEY, CDR2 SVGAGI. V shed 5 bases and J 8 bases; nucleotides not matched to a gene: 6. This CDR3 has 15 amino acids. CDR3 amino acids: CASSAGTSGKDEQFF. CDR3 DNA sequence: TGTGCCAGCAGTGCCGGGACTAGCGGGAAGGATGAGCAGTTCTTC.

This clone appeared once. The V gene is TRBV7-9, the J gene TRBJ1-2; D remains ambiguous. This CDR3 is 15 amino acids long. Per germline, CDR1 SEHNR and CDR2 FQNEAQ (reference sequence). Between the trimmed V and J ends, which lost 1 base and 7 bases, there was a span of 16 bases. For the CDR3, the DNA is TGTGCCAGCAGCTTAGAAGTCGCCGGCGAGGGTGGCTACACCTTC. It codes for CASSLEVAGEGGYTF.

The V gene is TRBV7-7, the J gene TRBJ2-1; 9 nucleotides line up with TRBD1. Germline CDR1 and CDR2: SSHAT and FNYEAQ (reference sequence). V gave up 3 bases and J gave up 5 bases; unmatched junction bases: 5. The CDR3 extends over 15 amino acids. The CDR3 loop is CASSFPGQGHNEQFF. CDR3 sequence (DNA): TGTGCCAGCAGCTTCCCGGGACAGGGCCACAATGAGCAGTTCTTC.

This sequence joins TRBV5-1 and TRBJ2-2, with 12 bases identical to TRBD1. J was trimmed by 8 bases and V by 4 bases; bases with no gene match: 12. Per germline, CDR1 SGHRS and CDR2 YFSETQ. The CDR3 has 17 residues. The CDR3 sequence is CASSPNPGQGATGELFF. The CDR3 DNA sequence: TGCGCCAGCAGCCCGAACCCGGGACAGGGGGCAACTGGGGAGCTGTTTTTT.

CDR3 protein: CASSQVAGISYEQYF. CDR3 nucleotide sequence: TGTGCCAGCAGCCAAGTTGCCGGTATCTCCTACGAGCAGTACTTC. This chain links TRBV14 with TRBJ2-7; D is unclear. This CDR3 contains 15 residues. Looked up from germline, CDR1 is SGHDN and CDR2 is FVKESK. The germline V and J ends were trimmed by 1 base and 0 bases, with 10 bases remaining between them.

The chain links TRBV10-3 to TRBJ2-2; 8 bases align to TRBD2. Germline V gene lookup returns CDR1 ENHRY and CDR2 SYGVKD. With V trimmed by 4 bases and J by 4 bases, 5 bases remained unmatched. The CDR3 extends over 15 amino acids. DNA of the CDR3: TGTGCCATCAGTGTTGCTAGCGGGTTCACCGGGGAGCTGTTTTTT. Protein product: CAISVASGFTGELFF.

The chain joins TRBV7-9 to TRBJ2-3, with a weak D call TRBD2 (5 bases). The CDR3 length is 17 residues. CDR1 is SEHNR and CDR2 is FQNEAQ in the germline V gene (reference sequence). Trimming removed 3 bases from V and 1 base from J, with 17 bases in between. In DNA, the CDR3 is TGTGCCAGCAGCTTCCCCTTAGGAGGTACTCGCACAGATACGCAGTATTTT. Translated: CASSFPLGGTRTDTQYF. The full variable domain, with the rest looked up from reference TRBV7-9 and TRBJ2-3, is DTGVSQNPRHKITKRGQNVTFRCDPISEHNRLYWYRQTLGQGPEFLTYFQNEAQLEKSRLLSDRFSAERPKGSFSTLEIQRTEQGDSAMYLCASSFPLGGTRTDTQYFGPGTRLTVL.

The V and J genes are TRBV7-9 and TRBJ1-3, with 7 bases matching TRBD1. With 0 bases clipped from V and 1 base from J, the junction kept 6 bases outside the gene matches. This CDR3 comprises 17 residues. Germline values: CDR1 SEHNR, CDR2 FQNEAQ (reference sequence). The CDR3 reads CASSLARPGGSGNTIYF. The CDR3 DNA follows: TGTGCCAGCAGCTTAGCGCGCCCAGGGGGATCTGGAAACACCATATATTTT.

This sequence joins TRBV5-1 and TRBJ2-7; 9 nucleotides match TRBD2. The V gene end was trimmed by 3 bases and the J gene end by 3 bases; junction bases not matched to a gene: 4. The V gene's germline CDR1 is SGHRS and CDR2 YFSETQ. The length of the CDR3 is 14 residues. The CDR3 is CASSSYSGSYEQYF. In DNA form, the CDR3 reads TGCGCCAGCAGCTCATATAGCGGGAGCTACGAGCAGTACTTC. Supplemented by reference TRBV5-1 and TRBJ2-7, the full variable domain reads KAGVTQTPRYLIKTRGQQVTLSCSPISGHRSVSWYQQTPGQGLQFLFEYFSETQRNKGNFPGRFSGRQFSNSRSEMNVSTLELGDSALYLCASSSYSGSYEQYFGPGTRLTVT.

Concerning this clone: Other nucleotide sequences in the sample specify the same CDR3. The rearrangement links TRBV5-1 to TRBJ2-2; no clear D gene. Trimming took off 0 bases at V and 1 base at J, with 4 bases between the two ends. This CDR3 has 14 amino acids. Germline V gene sequence: CDR1 SGHRS, CDR2 YFSETQ. CDR3 sequence reads: CASSLVQNTGELFF. CDR3 in DNA: TGCGCCAGCAGCTTGGTTCAGAACACCGGGGAGCTGTTTTTT.

The rearrangement links TRBV7-2 to TRBJ2-3; no reliable D call. The germline CDR1 and CDR2 sequences are SGHTA and FQGNSA. V lost 2 bases and J 1 base, leaving 10 bases between the germline ends. This CDR3 region has 15 residues. In DNA, the CDR3 is TGTGCCAGCAGCTTACTCCCCTCGGGCACAGATACGCAGTATTTT. Protein product: CASSLLPSGTDTQYF.

The rearrangement links TRBV5-1 to TRBJ2-6; the D is unclear. V lost 1 base, J lost 4 bases, and 12 bases lay in between. CDR1 SGHRS and CDR2 YFSETQ come from the germline V gene. The CDR3 sequence is 16 residues long. The CDR3 DNA sequence: TGCGCCAGCAGCTTGTTGGCCAGCTCCGGGGCCAACGTCCTGACTTTC. Translation gives CASSLLASSGANVLTF.

As regards this clone: In the same sample, other DNA sequences code for this CDR3. The genes are TRBV7-2 and TRBJ2-2; D gene ambiguous. There are 13 residues in the CDR3. Trimming cost V 1 base and J 3 bases, with 3 bases left between them. Germline V gene sequence: CDR1 SGHTA, CDR2 FQGNSA. The CDR3 here is CASSLVDTGELFF. The CDR3, as DNA: TGTGCCAGCAGCTTAGTTGACACCGGGGAGCTGTTTTTT.

This clone was picked up one time. At the DNA level, this CDR3 is encoded by other sequences in the same sample as well. The chain carries TRBV5-1 and TRBJ2-1; D ambiguous. The germline V gene encodes CDR1 SGHRS and CDR2 YFSETQ. V lost 0 bases and J lost 0, with 7 bases in between. This CDR3 contains 15 residues. As DNA, the CDR3 is TGCGCCAGCAGCTTGGAGGGCGGCTCCTACAATGAGCAGTTCTTC. Its protein product is CASSLEGGSYNEQFF.

This chain links TRBV28 with TRBJ1-1; unclear D gene. Trimming pared 10 bases from V and 7 bases from J, leaving 13 bases between. Germline CDR1 MDHEN, CDR2 SYDVKM. The CDR3 covers 11 residues. The CDR3 spells CAIMDPLEAFF. CDR3 sequence (DNA): TGTGCCATTATGGACCCGCTTGAAGCTTTCTTT. The whole variable domain, remainder taken from reference TRBV28 and TRBJ1-1, is DVKVTQSSRYLVKRTGEKVFLECVQDMDHENMFWYRQDPGLGLRLIYFSYDVKMKEKGDIPEGYSVSREKKERFSLILESASTNQTSMYLCAIMDPLEAFFGQGTRLTVV.

CDR3 coding DNA: TGTGCCAGCAGCCTAGCGGGATCGTCAGGGACCGGGGAGCTGTTTTTT. Translated, it gives CASSLAGSSGTGELFF. V and J are TRBV21-1 and TRBJ2-2; the table calls TRBD2, which could not be checked here. TRBV21-1 is shown as a pseudogene. The CDR3 sequence is 16 residues long.

J is TRBJ1-1 and V is TRBV6-5, with D tentatively TRBD1 (5 bases). Trimming took 6 bases from V and 4 from J, leaving 15 bases between them. Germline-derived CDR1 and CDR2 are MNHEY and SVGAGI. The CDR3 contains 14 residues. This chain's CDR3 is CASSPTFGGTEAFF. The CDR3 DNA reads as TGTGCCAGCAGCCCCACGTTTGGGGGCACTGAAGCTTTCTTT.

CDR3 nucleotide sequence: TGTGCCAGCAGCCCCGGGACTAGCTGGTACGAGCAGTACTTC. Amino acids: CASSPGTSWYEQYF. This chain uses TRBV6-5 with TRBJ2-7, with 9 bases identical to TRBD2. CDR1 and CDR2 (germline): MNHEY, SVGAGI. V lost 6 bases, J lost 4 bases, and 7 bases stayed unmatched. The length of the CDR3 is 14 residues.

This chain links TRBV19 with TRBJ1-5; D may be TRBD1 (5 bases). The germline V gene has CDR1 LNHDA and CDR2 SQIVND (reference sequence). Trimming pared 3 bases from V and 7 bases from J, leaving 16 bases between. The CDR3 contains 15 residues. This CDR3 is CASSMGRVREQPQHF. In DNA form, the CDR3 reads TGTGCCAGTAGTATGGGCAGGGTCAGGGAACAGCCCCAGCATTTT.

The V call is TRBV7-2, the J call TRBJ2-3; 7 positions match TRBD2. CDR3 length: 14 residues. Losses at the gene ends were 4 bases for V and 6 bases for J; bases not matched to a gene: 7. CDR1 and CDR2 (germline): SGHTA, FQGNSA. CDR3 nucleotides: TGTGCCAGCAGCTCGAGGACTAGTGTGGATACGCAGTATTTT. Its protein is CASSSRTSVDTQYF.

V and J are TRBV7-6 and TRBJ1-4, with 8 bases lining up with TRBD1. CDR1 and CDR2 (germline): SGHVS, FNYEAQ. This CDR3 contains 14 residues. Losses at the gene ends were 1 base for V and 8 bases for J; bases not matched to a gene: 3. CDR3 DNA: TGTGCCAGCAGCTTAGATAGGACAGGGGAAAAACTGTTTTTT. Encoded protein: CASSLDRTGEKLFF.

The J gene is TRBJ2-1, the V gene TRBV18, with 7 positions matching TRBD2. This CDR3 spans 18 amino acids. Losses at the gene ends were 3 bases for V and 5 bases for J; bases not matched to a gene: 16. CDR1 and CDR2 (germline): KGHSH, LQKENI. CDR3 DNA: TGTGCCAGCTCACCTCTTCCTAGCGGCGGCCCCGGAAACAATGAGCAGTTCTTC. Translation gives CASSPLPSGGPGNNEQFF.

The chain uses TRBV14 and TRBJ2-7, with 9 bases fitting TRBD1. CDR3 length: 15 amino acids. CDR1 and CDR2 (germline): SGHDN, FVKESK. Unmatched junction bases numbered 3, after V lost 1 base and J lost 2 bases. The DNA of the CDR3 is TGTGCCAGCAGCCAAGGACGGGACAGGGCCTACGAGCAGTACTTC. Its protein is CASSQGRDRAYEQYF.

The V call is TRBV7-9, the J call TRBJ2-7; D is unresolved. The V end lost 7 bases, the J end lost 5 bases, and 18 bases lay between the germline ends. The CDR3 loop spans 14 amino acids. Germline values: CDR1 SEHNR, CDR2 FQNEAQ (reference sequence). The CDR3, as DNA: TGTGCCAGCACCAAGGGCAAGGCTCAGGACGAGCAGTACTTC. Amino acid sequence: CASTKGKAQDEQYF.

The chain is built from TRBV5-1 and TRBJ1-4; D remains ambiguous. The CDR3 runs 16 residues. V was shortened by 0 bases and J by 2 bases, with 11 bases between the two germline ends. Germline CDR1 SGHRS, CDR2 YFSETQ. For the CDR3, the DNA is TGCGCCAGCAGCTTGGTTCCGGTAACGACTAATGAAAAACTGTTTTTT. Its translation is CASSLVPVTTNEKLFF.

This clone was seen only a few times. V and J are TRBV19 and TRBJ1-1, with a possible D match to TRBD1 (5 bases). V dropped 5 bases and J dropped 6 bases, with 13 bases sitting between them. The CDR3 has 13 residues. Per germline, CDR1 LNHDA and CDR2 SQIVND (reference sequence). As DNA, the CDR3 is TGTGCCAGTAGTGCTCACCGGGGGGCTGAAGCTTTCTTT. It translates to CASSAHRGAEAFF.

This clone was seen once. The chain has TRBV19 and TRBJ2-3; D possibly matches TRBD1 or TRBD2 (6 bases each). There are 15 residues in the CDR3. V was pared by 7 bases and J by 3 bases, with 17 bases between. The V gene's germline CDR1 is LNHDA and CDR2 SQIVND (reference sequence). For the CDR3, the DNA is TGTGCCAGTACCGATGGGGGGCTGGGGACAGATACGCAGTATTTT. Its protein product is CASTDGGLGTDTQYF.